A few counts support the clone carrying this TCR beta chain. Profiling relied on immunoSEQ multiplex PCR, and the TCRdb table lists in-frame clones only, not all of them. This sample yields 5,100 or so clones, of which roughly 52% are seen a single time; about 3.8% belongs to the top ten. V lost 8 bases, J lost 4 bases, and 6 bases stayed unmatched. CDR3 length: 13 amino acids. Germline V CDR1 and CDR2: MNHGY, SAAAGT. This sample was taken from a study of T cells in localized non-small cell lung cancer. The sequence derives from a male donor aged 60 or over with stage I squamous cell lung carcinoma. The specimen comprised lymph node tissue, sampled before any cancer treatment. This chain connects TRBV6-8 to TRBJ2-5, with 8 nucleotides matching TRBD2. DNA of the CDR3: TGTGCCAGCGAAGCGGGAGAAGGAGAGACCCAGTACTTC. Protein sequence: CASEAGEGETQYF.